The clone carrying this T cell receptor (beta chain) was counted ten times or more. The data stem from a study of human T cells and chemical hapten exposure. Study details: Application of 0.01% DPC to the upper back was done by patch test, with a reading at 6 days.

The CDR3 consists of 13 residues. Trimming took 6 bases from V and 4 from J, leaving 7 bases between them. The germline CDR1 and CDR2 sequences are SGHAT and FQNNGV. MiXCR was run by TCRdb on the RACE reads, yielding one entry per CDR3 protein. The sample includes roughly 380,000 distinct CDR3 sequences, nearly 5% of them seen just once. The time point: patch test 1, 2 weeks after DPC sensitization. Documented treatment: therapeutic diphenylcyclopropenone sensitization with weekly scalp DPC. Sample: whole blood, taken in connection with sensitization to the hapten diphenylcyclopropenone (DPC). The chain uses TRBV11-2 and TRBJ2-6, with D uncertain. The sequence was collected from a woman aged 45-59 years with alopecia areata. Some clones in this sample may be carry-over from other donors' samples. For the CDR3, the DNA is TGTGCCAGCAGGGCCGTGGGGGCCAACGTCCTGACTTTC. Residues: CASRAVGANVLTF. Combining the CDR3 with reference TRBV11-2 and TRBJ2-6 gives the whole variable domain EAGVAQSPRYKIIEKRQSVAFWCNPISGHATLYWYQQILGQGPKLLIQFQNNGVVDDSQLPKDRFSAERLKGVDSTLKIQPAKLEDSAVYLCASRAVGANVLTFGAGSRLTVL.